The entry that follows covers one T cell receptor (beta chain) sequence. Its antigen is not known. The data stem from a study of vaccination and CD4 T cells after COVID-19. General study findings and limits: Of the reactive clones in convalescent patients, a median about 90% showed up only post-vaccination.

Treatment meaning: roughly 11-day PBMC culture with coronavirus spike peptide pools or control peptides (ViraFEST assay). Wells contained 1.9 million or so PBMCs each, and these were cultured with about 9.2 IU/ml IL-2 and roughly 10 ug/ml peptide pools. This CDR3 spans 16 amino acids. V lost 5 bases to trimming and J lost 7 bases, with 20 bases between them. CDR1 and CDR2 from the germline V gene are SGHTA and FQGNSA. An Oncomine TCR Beta short-read assay was used to sequence the DNA from cultured CD4+ T cells. Each CDR3 protein is one row after TCRdb ran MiXCR on the PCR reads. The sample has approximately 22,000 distinct CDR3 sequences; 55% to 70% are singletons.

The chain has TRBV7-2 and TRBJ1-4; no reliable D call. This specimen was CD4+ T cells from blood, cultured in vitro, taken after SARS-CoV-2 vaccination. This clonotype originated in a human donor who received a COVID-19 vaccine. CDR3 nucleotides: TGTGCCAGCAGCCCCCACGGACCCCCGCAACGTGAAAAACTGTTTTTT. As protein: CASSPHGPPQREKLFF.